This TCR beta chain was documented in a study of blood T cell repertoires in COVID-19. Overall study context: PBMCs, B-cell-depleted T cells, or T cells provided the cDNA or gDNA that made up the material.

The study assigned cohorts using participant-reported clinical history. As processed by the authors: Estimates of nucleated cell counts were drawn from the amplification of reference gene primers. The table came from immunoSEQ multiplex PCR; TCRdb's copy has only in-frame clones and leaves some out. From that table come the V and J calls and clone size; the DNA was used to work out D and trimming. The sample lists about 200,000 clones, more than 70% occurring once. What was sequenced was PBMCs or T cells enriched from blood (not recorded which). The TCR comes from a woman in her late teens or twenties who had recovered from COVID-19.

The chain's CDR3 is CASSPARDSYGYTF. In DNA form, the CDR3 reads TGTGCCAGCTCACCAGCCCGGGACAGCTATGGCTACACCTTC. This chain joins TRBV18 and TRBJ1-2; 7 nucleotides match TRBD1. V was pared by 2 bases and J by 4 bases, with 4 bases of the junction left unmatched. CDR1 and CDR2 from the germline V gene are KGHSH and LQKENI. The CDR3 totals 14 residues. The full variable domain, with the rest looked up from reference TRBV18 and TRBJ1-2, is NAGVMQNPRHLVRRRGQEARLRCSPMKGHSHVYWYRQLPEEGLKFMVYLQKENIIDESGMPKERFSAEFPKEGPSILRIQQVVRGDSAAYFCASSPARDSYGYTFGSGTRLTVV.